Listed here are 3 T cell receptor beta chains from one sample, sequenced in a study of T cells in Graves' hyperthyroidism and ophthalmopathy. RNA transcripts yielded amplified TCR beta CDR3 regions. In the first-round RT-PCR of the TCR CDR3, the HTBI primer set was used. One entry per CDR3 protein results from TCRdb running MiXCR on the multiplex PCR reads. The data contain hundreds of thousands of distinct CDR3 sequences, roughly 15% of them seen just once; the ten biggest clones take up roughly 13%. Sequencing input: blood. These receptors were taken from a man aged 18 to 29 with Graves' ophthalmopathy.

This clonotype has a count of ten or more. The V and J genes are TRBV5-1 and TRBJ2-3, with a weak D call TRBD1 (5 bases). This CDR3 has 16 residues. Trimming removed 3 bases from V and 0 bases from J, with 14 bases in between. Germline-derived CDR1 and CDR2 are SGHRS and YFSETQ. CDR3 sequence (DNA): TGCGCCAGCAGCTGGAATCAGGGATCTAGCACAGATACGCAGTATTTT. This sequence encodes CASSWNQGSSTDTQYF.

The chain employs TRBV5-4 and TRBJ1-6; tentative D call: TRBD1 (6 bases). The CDR3 consists of 17 residues. V dropped 1 base and J dropped 7 bases, with 18 bases sitting between them. CDR1 SGHNT and CDR2 YYREEE come from the germline V gene (reference sequence). CDR3 DNA sequence: TGTGCCAGCAGCTTGATCAGGGGCGCAGGGGTCAATTCACCCCTCCACTTT. Residues: CASSLIRGAGVNSPLHF.

This clonotype occurred many times. The chain is built from TRBV4-1 and TRBJ2-7, with 9 bases lining up with TRBD1. The CDR3 totals 19 residues. Germline CDR1 is MGHRA and CDR2 is YSYEKL. The V and J ends lost 4 bases and 5 bases, in that order; junction bases with no gene match: 21. The CDR3, as DNA: TGCGCCAGCAGCCCCACCGGGACAGGGATAGGTTTAGCCACCCACGAGCAGTACTTC. Its protein is CASSPTGTGIGLATHEQYF.